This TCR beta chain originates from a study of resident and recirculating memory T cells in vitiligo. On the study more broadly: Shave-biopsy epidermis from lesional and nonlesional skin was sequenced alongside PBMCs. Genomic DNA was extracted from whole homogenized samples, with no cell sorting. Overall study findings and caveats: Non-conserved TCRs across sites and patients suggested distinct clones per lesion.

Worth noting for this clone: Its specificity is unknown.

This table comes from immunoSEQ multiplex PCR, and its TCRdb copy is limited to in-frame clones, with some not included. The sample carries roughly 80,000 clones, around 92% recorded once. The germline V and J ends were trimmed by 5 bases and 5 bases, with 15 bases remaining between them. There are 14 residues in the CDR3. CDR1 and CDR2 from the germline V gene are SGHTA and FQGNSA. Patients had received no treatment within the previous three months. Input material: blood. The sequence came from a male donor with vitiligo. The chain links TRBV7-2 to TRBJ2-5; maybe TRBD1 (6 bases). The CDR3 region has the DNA TGTGCCAGCAGCCAAGGGACACGGCGGGAGACCCAGTACTTC. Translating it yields CASSQGTRRETQYF.